Presented here are 3 T cell receptor beta chains from one specimen sequenced in a study of shared clonotypes between healthy human individuals. The data were produced by immunoSEQ multiplex PCR, yet TCRdb's version contains in-frame clones alone and is incomplete. The profile shows roughly 500,000 clones, roughly four fifths of them singletons. The specimen was PBMCs. These receptors originate from a woman aged 40 to 50 in good health. Some clones in this sample may be carry-over from other donors' samples.

The J gene is TRBJ2-1, the V gene TRBV29-1; TRBD2 matches at 9 bases. CDR3 length equals 13 residues. After removal of 4 bases from V and 7 bases from J, the junction contained 5 bases not matched to a gene. CDR1 SQVTM and CDR2 ANQGSEA come from the germline V gene. The chain's CDR3 is CSVVREGRNEQFF. Written as DNA, the CDR3 is TGCAGCGTTGTGCGGGAGGGCCGTAATGAGCAGTTCTTC.

The V and J genes are TRBV7-2 and TRBJ2-4; D gene uncertain. CDR3 length equals 14 residues. V lost 5 bases to trimming and J lost 0 bases, with 8 bases between them. Germline V CDR1 and CDR2: SGHTA, FQGNSA. CDR3 in amino acids: CASSRTEAKNIQYF. As DNA, the CDR3 is TGTGCCAGCAGCCGAACCGAAGCCAAAAACATTCAGTACTTC.

This clone was detected only once. CDR3 in DNA: TGCGCCAGCAGCATTTACTCGGGATCGGGAGGCGAGCAGTACTTC. Protein: CASSIYSGSGGEQYF. This chain links TRBV5-1 with TRBJ2-7; 7 positions match TRBD2. Germline V gene lookup returns CDR1 SGHRS and CDR2 YFSETQ. Losses at the gene ends were 4 bases for V and 6 bases for J; bases not matched to a gene: 13. The CDR3 is 15 amino acids. Full variable domain (rest looked up from reference TRBV5-1 and TRBJ2-7): KAGVTQTPRYLIKTRGQQVTLSCSPISGHRSVSWYQQTPGQGLQFLFEYFSETQRNKGNFPGRFSGRQFSNSRSEMNVSTLELGDSALYLCASSIYSGSGGEQYFGPGTRLTVT.